This T cell receptor beta chain is from a study of cytomegalovirus exposure and HLA in healthy donors. Study-level background: Early released data had tens of millions of unique TCRs, all coming from HLA-typed donors. Study findings and constraints: Per a prior analysis, the majority of TCR beta V segments were productive roughly 90% or roughly 30% of the time. What a later analysis reportedly showed was that an Asian-associated ancestry cluster had fewer N-insertions than the approximately 700-donor mean. Presence/absence analyses rested on an assumption that sequencing depth was roughly uniform across donors.

Vbeta (60) and Jbeta (13) primers were used in the PCR. TCRdb keeps only in-frame clones here, not all; method: immunoSEQ multiplex PCR. The data hold roughly 150,000 clones, with 65% to 90% observed a single time. This CDR3 comprises 14 residues. The germline CDR1 and CDR2 sequences are SNHLY and FYNNEI. V dropped 3 bases and J dropped 7 bases, with 15 bases sitting between them. In the case of this clone: The target antigen is unknown.

This TCR was recovered from a woman aged 45-65 years in good health and CMV-seropositive. Sequences were obtained from PBMCs. The rearrangement uses TRBV2 and TRBJ1-2; D is unclear. Written as DNA, the CDR3 is TGTGCCAGCAGTGATTCCGCGGATGCCCGTGGCTACACCTTC. Translated, it gives CASSDSADARGYTF.